This TCR beta chain was documented in a study of cytomegalovirus exposure and HLA in healthy donors. Study-wide results and caveats: Subsequent analysis revealed that first-cohort TCR clusters tended to co-occur in the roughly 120 validation repertoires. Cytomegalovirus association was listed for roughly 160 TCR beta chains. With high specificity and sensitivity, the classifier reportedly diagnosed cytomegalovirus status. Most observed TCR sequences were rare, whereas some public TCRs were detected in many donors.

Profiling relied on immunoSEQ multiplex PCR, and the TCRdb table lists in-frame clones only, not all of them. Counted here are 55,000 to 65,000 clones, roughly 92% occurring once; the ten biggest clones make up 0.9% to 1.4%. A note on this clone: The target antigen is unknown.

V was clipped by 5 bases and J by 1 base; unmatched bases: 3. Germline loops: CDR1 SGDLS, CDR2 YYNGEE. This CDR3 is built from 15 residues. The clonotype was recovered from a young man in good health and CMV-seronegative. The chain combines TRBV9 with TRBJ2-2; TRBD2 agrees at 9 bases. Material: PBMCs. Here the CDR3 reads CASRVTSGNTGELFF. The CDR3 nucleotides are TGTGCCAGCAGGGTGACTAGCGGGAACACCGGGGAGCTGTTTTTT.